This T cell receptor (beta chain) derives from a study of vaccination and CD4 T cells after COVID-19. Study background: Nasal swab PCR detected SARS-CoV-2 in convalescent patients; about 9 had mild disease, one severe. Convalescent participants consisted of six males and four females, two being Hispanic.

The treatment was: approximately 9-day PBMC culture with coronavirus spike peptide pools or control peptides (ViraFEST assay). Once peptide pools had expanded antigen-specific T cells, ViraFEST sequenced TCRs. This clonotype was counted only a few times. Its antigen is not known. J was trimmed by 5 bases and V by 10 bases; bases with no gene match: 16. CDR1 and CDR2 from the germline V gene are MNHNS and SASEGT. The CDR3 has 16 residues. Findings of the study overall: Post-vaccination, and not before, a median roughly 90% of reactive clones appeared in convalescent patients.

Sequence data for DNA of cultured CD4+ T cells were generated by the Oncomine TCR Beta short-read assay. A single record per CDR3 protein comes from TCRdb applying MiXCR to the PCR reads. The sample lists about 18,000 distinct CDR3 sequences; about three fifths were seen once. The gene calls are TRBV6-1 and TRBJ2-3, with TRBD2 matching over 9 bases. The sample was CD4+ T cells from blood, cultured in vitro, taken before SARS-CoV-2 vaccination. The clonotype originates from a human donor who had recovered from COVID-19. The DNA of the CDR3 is TGTGCCACAGGAGGAATAGGAGGCGGGAGGGGAGATACGCAGTATTTT. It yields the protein CATGGIGGGRGDTQYF.